This is a list of T cell receptor beta chains from one sample in a study of CD8 T cells in ankylosing spondylitis. TCRdb used MiXCR to reprocess the 5' RACE reads, holding one entry per CDR3 protein. Of 390,000 or so distinct CDR3 sequences listed, under 25% are singletons. The sequenced sample consisted of blood, either unsorted or a sorted T cell fraction (not recorded which). These receptors originate from a male donor with ankylosing spondylitis. CDR3s include the opening cysteine and the closing phenylalanine or tryptophan. The order of the fields is D gene, J gene, V gene, clone size, CDR3 protein, CDR3 DNA. D genes are given only for firm matches. The listing skips clone size in some rows; elsewhere it reads once, few, many or a size class.

>.|TRBJ2-1|TRBV7-6|many
CASSLRVSYNEQFF
TGTGCCAGCAGCTTACGGGTCTCCTACAATGAGCAGTTCTTC
>.|TRBJ1-1|TRBV18|few
CASSPLGGGNTEAFF
TGTGCCAGCTCACCACTGGGGGGAGGAAACACTGAAGCTTTCTTT
>.|TRBJ1-2|TRBV5-5|once
CASGGRGQEYGYTF
TGTGCCAGCGGGGGTAGAGGGCAGGAATATGGCTACACCTTC
>TRBD1|TRBJ2-5|TRBV20-1|.
CSALTGGRETQYF
TGCAGTGCTCTGACAGGGGGCCGGGAGACCCAGTACTTC
>TRBD1|TRBJ1-5|TRBV6-5|few
CASSYPRLKDRGYNQPQHF
TGTGCCAGCAGTTACCCCCGCTTAAAGGACAGGGGGTACAATCAGCCCCAGCATTTT
>.|TRBJ2-1|TRBV18|.
CASSRGANRGDEQFF
TGTGCCAGCTCACGCGGGGCGAACAGGGGTGATGAGCAGTTCTTC
>TRBD1|TRBJ2-7|TRBV12-5|few
CASGADPGTEYEQYF
TGTGCTAGTGGTGCCGACCCCGGGACAGAATACGAGCAGTACTTC
>.|TRBJ2-7|TRBV28|.
CASSSPGIVHEQYF
TGTGCCAGCAGCAGTCCAGGGATTGTCCACGAGCAGTACTTC
>TRBD2|TRBJ2-1|TRBV5-1|few
CASSLGVGGPLLAGYNEQFF
TGCGCCAGCAGCTTGGGCGTAGGGGGCCCCTTACTAGCGGGCTACAATGAGCAGTTCTTC
>.|TRBJ1-5|TRBV5-1|.
CASSLNPQVNNQPQHF
TGCGCCAGCAGCTTGAACCCCCAGGTGAACAATCAGCCCCAGCATTTT
>TRBD2|TRBJ2-1|TRBV9|.
CASSLSGSVSEQFF
TGTGCCAGCAGCTTGAGCGGGAGTGTGAGTGAGCAGTTCTTC
>TRBD1|TRBJ2-2|TRBV11-2|.
CASTQTGQAVTGELFF
TGTGCCAGCACCCAAACGGGACAGGCGGTCACCGGGGAGCTGTTTTTT
>.|TRBJ2-2|TRBV24-1|few
CATSGPGRRGAANTGELFF
TGTGCCACCAGTGGCCCGGGACGGCGGGGAGCGGCGAACACCGGGGAGCTGTTTTTT
>TRBD2|TRBJ2-1|TRBV20-1|.
CSVPGLAGVQDEQFF
TGCAGTGTCCCGGGACTAGCGGGAGTTCAGGATGAGCAGTTCTTC
>TRBD2|TRBJ2-1|TRBV7-3|few
CASSSYGLAGSEQFF
TGTGCCAGCAGCTCCTATGGACTAGCGGGCTCTGAGCAGTTCTTC
>TRBD1|TRBJ1-5|TRBV28|few
CASRVPMGQGNQPQHF
TGTGCCAGCAGAGTCCCGATGGGACAGGGCAATCAGCCCCAGCATTTT
>.|TRBJ1-3|TRBV5-6|.
CASSPGGSGNTIYF
TGTGCCAGCAGCCCGGGAGGATCAGGAAACACCATATATTTT
>.|TRBJ2-1|TRBV12-3/TRBV12-4|many
CASSSEGSGPFNHEQFF
TGTGCCAGCAGTTCCGAGGGTAGCGGCCCTTTCAACCATGAGCAGTTCTTC
>TRBD2|TRBJ2-1|TRBV2|few
CASGLAGYSYNEQFF
TGTGCCAGCGGACTAGCGGGATACTCCTACAATGAGCAGTTCTTC
>.|TRBJ1-5|TRBV4-2|.
CASSQDGSNQPQHF
TGTGCCAGCAGCCAAGACGGTAGCAATCAGCCCCAGCATTTT
>TRBD2|TRBJ2-7|TRBV5-1|few
CASSLEAGGGYEQYF
TGCGCCAGCAGCTTGGAGGCGGGAGGAGGCTACGAGCAGTACTTC
>TRBD2|TRBJ2-2|TRBV7-3|.
CASSGLLAGSGELFF
TGTGCCAGCAGCGGATTACTAGCGGGATCCGGGGAGCTGTTTTTT
>.|TRBJ2-7|TRBV9|.
CASSARPSSYEQYF
TGTGCCAGCAGCGCTCGCCCGAGCTCCTACGAGCAGTACTTC
>.|TRBJ1-2|TRBV10-3|few
CAISGGAAYGYTF
TGTGCCATCAGTGGGGGGGCTGCGTATGGCTACACCTTC
>.|TRBJ1-1|TRBV7-9|few
CASSLGDAGRTEAFF
TGTGCCAGCAGCTTAGGTGATGCCGGGAGAACTGAAGCTTTCTTT
>TRBD1|TRBJ1-2|TRBV20-1|.
CSARIDRGYGYTF
TGCAGTGCTAGGATCGACAGGGGGTATGGCTACACCTTC
>.|TRBJ2-3|TRBV12-3/TRBV12-4|.
CASSPGASPTPGTDTQYF
TGTGCCAGCAGTCCTGGCGCGTCGCCTACTCCTGGCACAGATACGCAGTATTTT
>.|TRBJ2-7|TRBV6-2/TRBV6-3|.
CASSYSLGYEQYF
TGTGCCAGCAGTTACTCTCTGGGCTACGAGCAGTACTTC
>.|TRBJ2-5|TRBV20-1|few
CSAIREQETQYF
TGCAGTGCTATCAGAGAGCAAGAGACCCAGTACTTC
>.|TRBJ2-1|TRBV28|few
CASSGTNSYNEQFF
TGTGCCAGCTCTGGGACCAACTCCTACAATGAGCAGTTCTTC
>TRBD2|TRBJ2-2|TRBV29-1|.
CSVGLAGNTGELFF
TGCAGCGTTGGGCTAGCGGGGAACACCGGGGAGCTGTTTTTT
>TRBD1|TRBJ1-2|TRBV15|.
CATSRDYTGDDYGYTF
TGTGCCACCAGCAGAGATTATACAGGGGACGACTATGGCTACACCTTC
>.|TRBJ2-7|TRBV5-1|few
CASWNRDAGKYF
TGCGCCAGCTGGAACCGGGACGCCGGCAAGTACTTC
>.|TRBJ2-1|TRBV5-1|few
CASSDNRLSEQFF
TGCGCCAGCAGCGATAACCGACTCAGTGAGCAGTTCTTC
>.|TRBJ2-7|TRBV20-1|few
CSARESSYEQYF
TGCAGTGCTAGAGAGAGCTCCTACGAGCAGTACTTC
>.|TRBJ2-1|TRBV19|few
CASSGGPYNEQFF
TGTGCCAGTAGTGGTGGCCCCTACAATGAGCAGTTCTTC
>TRBD1|TRBJ2-1|TRBV7-9|.
CASSHNQGDEQFF
TGTGCCAGCAGCCACAACCAGGGGGATGAGCAGTTCTTC
>.|TRBJ1-5|TRBV20-1|.
CSASPLNQPQHF
TGCAGTGCTAGTCCCCTGAATCAGCCCCAGCATTTT
>TRBD1|TRBJ2-3|TRBV5-1|few
CASSPGTEDTQYF
TGCGCCAGCAGCCCAGGGACAGAAGATACGCAGTATTTT
>.|TRBJ2-3|TRBV12-3/TRBV12-4|.
CASNDPEGVTDTQYF
TGTGCCAGCAACGATCCCGAGGGGGTCACAGATACGCAGTATTTT
>TRBD1|TRBJ1-1|TRBV5-1|.
CASSTRQGTTEAFF
TGCGCCAGCAGCACAAGACAGGGGACCACTGAAGCTTTCTTT
>.|TRBJ1-1|TRBV10-2|few
CASLPQVKLENTEAFF
TGCGCCAGCCTCCCTCAGGTGAAACTAGAGAACACTGAAGCTTTCTTT
>.|TRBJ2-3|TRBV5-1|.
CASREPTDTQYF
TGCGCCAGCAGGGAGCCCACAGATACGCAGTATTTT
>TRBD2|TRBJ2-1|TRBV5-1|.
CASSLVSAGGGEQFF
TGCGCCAGCAGCTTGGTATCGGCGGGAGGAGGTGAGCAGTTCTTC
>.|TRBJ1-1|TRBV19|.
CASSIRETGAEAFF
TGTGCCAGTAGTATAAGGGAGACCGGCGCTGAAGCTTTCTTT
>TRBD1|TRBJ2-3|TRBV18|.
CASSPGGAADTQYF
TGTGCTAGCTCCCCAGGGGGCGCCGCAGATACGCAGTATTTT
>.|TRBJ1-5|TRBV6-1|few
CASSPRLGSNQPQHF
TGTGCCAGCAGTCCCAGGTTGGGTAGCAATCAGCCCCAGCATTTT
>TRBD2|TRBJ2-1|TRBV20-1|.
CSASAVSLAGGYEQFF
TGCAGTGCTAGTGCCGTTAGCCTAGCGGGAGGGTATGAGCAGTTCTTC
>.|TRBJ2-1|TRBV7-9|.
CASSLGAGLGAHSEQFF
TGTGCCAGCAGCTTAGGGGCTGGGCTGGGGGCGCACAGCGAGCAGTTCTTC
>.|TRBJ2-5|TRBV3-1|.
CASSQDAGAETQYF
TGTGCCAGCAGCCAAGATGCGGGGGCGGAGACCCAGTACTTC
>.|TRBJ2-4|TRBV20-1|.
CSAHGWAGAKNIQYF
TGCAGTGCCCACGGATGGGCCGGGGCCAAAAACATTCAGTACTTC
>.|TRBJ2-3|TRBV5-1|many
CASSLGGPDTQYF
TGCGCCAGCAGCTTGGGGGGCCCAGATACGCAGTATTTT
>TRBD2|TRBJ2-1|TRBV5-1|few
CASSLGASGNSYNEQFF
TGCGCCAGCAGCTTGGGTGCCAGCGGGAACTCCTACAATGAGCAGTTCTTC